The sequence of this T cell receptor beta chain was determined in a study of T cell changes during pregnancy in multiple sclerosis. Germline lookup yields CDR1 GTSNPN and CDR2 SVGIG (reference sequence). With 5 bases removed from V and 0 bases from J, the gap between germline ends came to 11 bases. CDR3 length: 13 amino acids. The data were produced by immunoSEQ multiplex PCR, yet TCRdb's version contains in-frame clones alone and is incomplete. The sample lists over 35,000 clones, roughly nine tenths seen once, with around 0.47% in the top ten. This sequence was found in a female donor in good health, enrolled as a control in a pregnancy study. This chain uses TRBV30 with TRBJ2-7, with D unresolved. The sequencing here drew on CD4+ T cells from peripheral blood mononuclear cells, taken in the second trimester of pregnancy. CDR3 region: CAWAGYSSYEQYF. The CDR3, as DNA: TGTGCCTGGGCCGGTTATAGCTCCTACGAGCAGTACTTC.